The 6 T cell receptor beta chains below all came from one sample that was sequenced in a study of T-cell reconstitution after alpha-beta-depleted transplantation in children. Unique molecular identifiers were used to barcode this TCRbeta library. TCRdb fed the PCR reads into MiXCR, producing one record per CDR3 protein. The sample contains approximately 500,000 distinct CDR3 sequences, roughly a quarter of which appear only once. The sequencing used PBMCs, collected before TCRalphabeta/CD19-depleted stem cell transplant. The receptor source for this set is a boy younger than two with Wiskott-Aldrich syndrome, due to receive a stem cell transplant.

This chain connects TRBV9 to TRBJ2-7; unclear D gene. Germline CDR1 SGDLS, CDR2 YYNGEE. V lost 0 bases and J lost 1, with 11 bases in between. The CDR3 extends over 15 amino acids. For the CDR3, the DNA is TGTGCCAGCAGCGTAGACGGGTTTTCGTCCTACGAGCAGTACTTC. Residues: CASSVDGFSSYEQYF. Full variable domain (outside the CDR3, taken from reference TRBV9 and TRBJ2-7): DSGVTQTPKHLITATGQRVTLRCSPRSGDLSVYWYQQSLDQGLQFLIQYYNGEERAKGNILERFSAQQFPDLHSELNLSSLELGDSALYFCASSVDGFSSYEQYFGPGTRLTVT.

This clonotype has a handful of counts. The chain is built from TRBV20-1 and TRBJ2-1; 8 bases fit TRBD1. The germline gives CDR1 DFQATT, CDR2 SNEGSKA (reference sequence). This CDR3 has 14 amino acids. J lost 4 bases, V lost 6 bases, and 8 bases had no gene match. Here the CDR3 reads CSAVPGGQYNEQFF. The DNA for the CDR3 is TGCAGTGCAGTCCCAGGGGGCCAGTACAATGAGCAGTTCTTC.

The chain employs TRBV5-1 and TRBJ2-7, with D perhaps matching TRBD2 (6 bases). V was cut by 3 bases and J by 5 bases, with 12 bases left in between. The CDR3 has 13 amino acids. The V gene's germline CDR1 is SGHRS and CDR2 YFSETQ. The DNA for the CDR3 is TGCGCCAGCAGCTCGGGACTCGTAGACGAGCAGTACTTC. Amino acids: CASSSGLVDEQYF.

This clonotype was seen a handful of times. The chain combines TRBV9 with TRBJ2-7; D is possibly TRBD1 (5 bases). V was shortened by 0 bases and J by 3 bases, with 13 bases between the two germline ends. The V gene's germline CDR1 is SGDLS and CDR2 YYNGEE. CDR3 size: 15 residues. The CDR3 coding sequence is TGTGCCAGCAGCGTAGGCAGGGAATGGGTCTACGAGCAGTACTTC. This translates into CASSVGREWVYEQYF.

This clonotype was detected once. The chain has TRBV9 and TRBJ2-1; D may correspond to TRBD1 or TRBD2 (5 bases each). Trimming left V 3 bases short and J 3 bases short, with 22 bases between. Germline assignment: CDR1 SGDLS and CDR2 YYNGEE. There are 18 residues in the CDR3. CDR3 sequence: CASSGDERLGVLYNEQFF. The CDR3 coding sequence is TGTGCCAGCAGCGGGGACGAACGGCTGGGGGTTCTCTACAATGAGCAGTTCTTC. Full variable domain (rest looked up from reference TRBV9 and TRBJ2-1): DSGVTQTPKHLITATGQRVTLRCSPRSGDLSVYWYQQSLDQGLQFLIQYYNGEERAKGNILERFSAQQFPDLHSELNLSSLELGDSALYFCASSGDERLGVLYNEQFFGPGTRLTVL.

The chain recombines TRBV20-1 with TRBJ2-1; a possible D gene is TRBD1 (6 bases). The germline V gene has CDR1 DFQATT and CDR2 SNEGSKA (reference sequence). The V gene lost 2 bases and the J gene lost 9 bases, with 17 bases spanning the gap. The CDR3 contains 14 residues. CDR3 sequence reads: CSARTLTRGFEQFF. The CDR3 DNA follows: TGCAGTGCTAGAACCCTTACTAGGGGGTTTGAGCAGTTCTTC.